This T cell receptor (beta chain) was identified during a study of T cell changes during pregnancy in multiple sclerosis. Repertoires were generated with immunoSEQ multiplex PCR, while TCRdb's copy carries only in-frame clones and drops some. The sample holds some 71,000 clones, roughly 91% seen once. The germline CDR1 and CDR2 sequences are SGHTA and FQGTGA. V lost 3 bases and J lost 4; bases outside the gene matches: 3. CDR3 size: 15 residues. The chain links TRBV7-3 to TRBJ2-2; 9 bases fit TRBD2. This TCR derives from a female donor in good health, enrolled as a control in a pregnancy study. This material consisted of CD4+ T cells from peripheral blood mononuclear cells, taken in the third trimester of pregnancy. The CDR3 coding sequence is TGTGCCAGCAGCTTCGGCGGGGGGGCCACCGGGGAGCTGTTTTTT. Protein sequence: CASSFGGGATGELFF.